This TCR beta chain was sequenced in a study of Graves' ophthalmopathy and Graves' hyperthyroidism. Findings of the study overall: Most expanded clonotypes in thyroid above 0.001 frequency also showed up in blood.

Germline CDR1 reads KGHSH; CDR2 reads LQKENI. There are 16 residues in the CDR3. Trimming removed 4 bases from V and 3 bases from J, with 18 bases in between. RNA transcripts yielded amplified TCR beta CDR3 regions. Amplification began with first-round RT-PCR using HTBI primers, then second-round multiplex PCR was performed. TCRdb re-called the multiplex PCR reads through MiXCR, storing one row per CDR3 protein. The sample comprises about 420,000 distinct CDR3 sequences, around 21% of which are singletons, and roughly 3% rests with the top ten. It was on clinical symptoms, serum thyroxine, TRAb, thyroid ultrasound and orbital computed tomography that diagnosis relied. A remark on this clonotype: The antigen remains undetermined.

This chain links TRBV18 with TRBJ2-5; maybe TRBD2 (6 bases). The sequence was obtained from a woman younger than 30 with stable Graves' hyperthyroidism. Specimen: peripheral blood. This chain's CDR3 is CASSLFVAGTEETQYF. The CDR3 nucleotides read TGTGCCAGCTCACTCTTCGTGGCGGGGACGGAAGAGACCCAGTACTTC. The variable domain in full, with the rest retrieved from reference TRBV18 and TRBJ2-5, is NAGVMQNPRHLVRRRGQEARLRCSPMKGHSHVYWYRQLPEEGLKFMVYLQKENIIDESGMPKERFSAEFPKEGPSILRIQQVVRGDSAAYFCASSLFVAGTEETQYFGPGTRLLVL.